The entry below describes one T cell receptor beta chain. Its antigen is unknown. This specimen belongs to a study of T-cell memory formation after mild COVID-19. Study-wide findings and caveats: Contracting CD4+ clones were located mainly in CM and EM, and CD8+ clones in EMRA.

V gave up 1 base and J gave up 4 bases; unmatched junction bases: 3. Germline assignment: CDR1 SQVTM and CDR2 ANQGSEA. The CDR3 has 13 residues. TCRdb called the 5' RACE reads again in MiXCR, with one record for every CDR3 protein. This sample carries about 350,000 distinct CDR3 sequences, roughly 15% of them seen once, and the ten largest clones take about a fifth. The chain recombines TRBV29-1 with TRBJ2-7; the match to TRBD1 covers 8 bases. Sequencing was carried out using PBMCs or a T cell subset sorted from them (not recorded which). The TCR originated in a man younger than 35 who had mild COVID-19 (a few samples of this study predate the infection). Cell type and time point are not known. Written as DNA, the CDR3 is TGCAGCGTTGAAGGGACAGGGTGGTACGAGCAGTACTTC. Amino acids: CSVEGTGWYEQYF.